The rows below give T cell receptor beta chains drawn from one sample of a study of T cells in Graves' hyperthyroidism and ophthalmopathy. Using its own MiXCR run on the multiplex PCR reads, TCRdb lists one record per CDR3 protein. The sample yields approximately 600,000 distinct CDR3 sequences, more than 20% seen once. What was sequenced was blood. The receptors were sampled from a man aged 25 to 40 with Graves' ophthalmopathy. Both conserved end residues are part of each CDR3. D genes are given only for firm matches. Expanded clones are given a class, and other clones once, few, many or no size at all.

NA	NA	TRBJ2-1	TRBV11-2	TGTGCCAGCAGAGGGTTAGGGGGGAGTACGGTCAATGAGCAGTTCTTC	CASRGLGGSTVNEQFF
many	TRBD2	TRBJ2-1	TRBV18	TGTGCCAGCTCACCGTATGGACTAGCGGGAAGTGTTGAGCAGTTCTTC	CASSPYGLAGSVEQFF
NA	TRBD1	TRBJ1-1	TRBV28	TGTGCCAGCAGTTTGGAGGGACAGGGGGGCACTGAAGCTTTCTTT	CASSLEGQGGTEAFF
many	NA	TRBJ1-5	TRBV12-3/TRBV12-4	TGTGCCAGCAGTTATGGGGGGGATCAGCCCCAGCATTTT	CASSYGGDQPQHF
few	TRBD2	TRBJ2-1	TRBV27	TGTGCCAGCGGGGGGGGAAGGGGCAATGAGCAGTTCTTC	CASGGGRGNEQFF
few	NA	TRBJ1-3	TRBV20-1	TGCAGTGCTAGAGATGGGGCAGGCCTCATCTCTGGAAACACCATATATTTT	CSARDGAGLISGNTIYF
NA	NA	TRBJ2-7	TRBV6-1	TGTGCCAGCAGTGAAACGTTTAACAGGGAAAGGTACGAGCAGTACTTC	CASSETFNRERYEQYF
NA	NA	TRBJ1-5	TRBV27	TGTGCCAGCAGTTTAGCGGGCCATCTTAGCAATCAGCCCCAGCATTTT	CASSLAGHLSNQPQHF
NA	NA	TRBJ2-7	TRBV6-2/TRBV6-3	TGTGCCAGCAAGACTCAGTACGAGCAGTACTTC	CASKTQYEQYF
few	TRBD2	TRBJ2-7	TRBV30	TGTGCCTGGAGTAGGGGACTAGCGGACGAGCAGTACTTC	CAWSRGLADEQYF
NA	TRBD2	TRBJ2-7	TRBV7-8	TGTGCCAGCAGCTACGGAAGCGGGAGGCACGAGCAGTACTTC	CASSYGSGRHEQYF
NA	NA	TRBJ2-2	TRBV6-1	TGTGCCAGCAGTGAAAAAAGGTCAGCCACCGGGGAGCTGTTTTTT	CASSEKRSATGELFF
few	NA	TRBJ2-7	TRBV11-2	TGTGCCAGCAGCTTAGGAGTTAACTACGAGCAGTACTTC	CASSLGVNYEQYF
NA	NA	TRBJ2-1	TRBV29-1	TGCAGCATTGGGCCCCGATCGGATGAGCAGTTCTTC	CSIGPRSDEQFF
NA	TRBD1	TRBJ2-1	TRBV10-3	TGTGCCATCAGTGAAAGGACAGGGGATGAGCAGTTCTTC	CAISERTGDEQFF
many	NA	TRBJ2-5	TRBV18	TGTGCCAGCTCCGGGGGGCCTTCTCAAGAGACCCAGTACTTC	CASSGGPSQETQYF
NA	NA	TRBJ2-3	TRBV4-1	TGCGCCAGCAGCCAAGGGAGGGGGGGCATATCAGATACGCAGTATTTT	CASSQGRGGISDTQYF
few	TRBD2	TRBJ2-4	TRBV20-1	TGCAGTGCCCCATCGCCCAGCGGGAGAAACATTCAGTACTTC	CSAPSPSGRNIQYF
few	TRBD1	TRBJ2-6	TRBV5-5	TGTGCCAGCAGCTTGGCCCCGACAGGGGACCTCGCAGGGGCCAACGTCCTGACTTTC	CASSLAPTGDLAGANVLTF
NA	TRBD2	TRBJ2-1	TRBV6-2/TRBV6-3	TGTGCCAGCAGCACCCCGCGGTCTAGCGGGAGATATGAGCAGTTCTTC	CASSTPRSSGRYEQFF
few	TRBD1	TRBJ2-2	TRBV10-2	TGCGCCAGCAGTAGCTGGGACAGGGGAACCGGGGAGCTGTTTTTT	CASSSWDRGTGELFF
many	TRBD2	TRBJ2-7	TRBV20-1	TGCAGTGCTAGGGCCTCGGGGGGGGACTGGCAGTACTTC	CSARASGGDWQYF
many	NA	TRBJ1-3	TRBV28	TGTGCCAGCAGCCTACCCCCACTCCCATGGACATCTGGAAACACCATATATTTT	CASSLPPLPWTSGNTIYF
few	NA	TRBJ2-7	TRBV28	TGTGCCAGCAGTTTTAAGGGCCCCTACGAGCAGTACTTC	CASSFKGPYEQYF
few	NA	TRBJ2-5	TRBV6-1	TGTGCCAGCAGCGGACGGCAAGAGACCCAGTACTTC	CASSGRQETQYF
many	TRBD1	TRBJ2-3	TRBV2	TGTGCCAGCATCACTTCCGGGACAGGGTTCACAGATACGCAGTATTTT	CASITSGTGFTDTQYF
many	TRBD2	TRBJ2-1	TRBV5-1	TGCGCCAGCAGCTCGACTAGCGGTTACAATGAGCAGTTCTTC	CASSSTSGYNEQFF
many	NA	TRBJ1-2	TRBV11-2	TGTGCCAGCAGCTTAGACCCGGCCGGCTTTAATGGCTACACCTTC	CASSLDPAGFNGYTF
NA	TRBD1	TRBJ2-2	TRBV24-1	TGTGCCACCAGTGATACCAGGGGGCCCCCCGGGGAGCTGTTTTTT	CATSDTRGPPGELFF
few	NA	TRBJ2-1	TRBV30	TGTGCCTGGAGTGGGCGAGACGGGGAGCAGTTCTTC	CAWSGRDGEQFF
many	TRBD2	TRBJ2-1	TRBV11-2	TGTGCCAGCAGCTTTCTAGCGGGGCACAATGAGCAGTTCTTC	CASSFLAGHNEQFF
NA	TRBD1	TRBJ2-1	TRBV7-3	TGTGCCAGCGGCCAATCCGGGACAGGGCCTCGAAATGAGCAGTTCTTC	CASGQSGTGPRNEQFF
many	NA	TRBJ2-1	TRBV11-2	TGTGCCAGCAGCTTAGGAATAGGGCAACACAATGAGCAGTTCTTC	CASSLGIGQHNEQFF
few	TRBD1	TRBJ1-2	TRBV6-5	TGTGCCAGCAGTTACGACAGGGCCTATGGCTACACCTTC	CASSYDRAYGYTF
few	TRBD1	TRBJ2-1	TRBV3-1	TGTGCCAGCAGTCCCGGGACAGGGGTTAAGGATGAGCAGTTCTTC	CASSPGTGVKDEQFF
many	NA	TRBJ2-1	TRBV12-3/TRBV12-4	TGTGCCAGCAGTTTGCGCGCCGTCGGGGGGAGGACAGGCAATGAGCAGTTCTTC	CASSLRAVGGRTGNEQFF
NA	NA	TRBJ2-1	TRBV28	TGTGCCAGCAGGCATACTGTTACGGAGAATGAGCAGTTCTTC	CASRHTVTENEQFF
NA	NA	TRBJ2-1	TRBV6-2/TRBV6-3	TGTGCCAGCAGTTACGGGGCCAGGGGCGAGCAGTTCTTC	CASSYGARGEQFF
NA	NA	TRBJ1-2	TRBV6-1	TGTGCCAGCAGTGAATCAGGGCTTAACTATGGCTACACCTTC	CASSESGLNYGYTF
NA	TRBD1	TRBJ1-5	TRBV20-1	TGCAGTGCTAGTCGGGCTCCCGGGACAGGCCACTCTTATAGCAATCAGCCCCAGCATTTT	CSASRAPGTGHSYSNQPQHF
few	NA	TRBJ1-2	TRBV11-2	TGCGCCAGCAGCCAGGGCCCGGTCTATGGCTACACCTTC	CASSQGPVYGYTF
many	NA	TRBJ2-3	TRBV5-1	TGCGCCAGCAGCTTGGGCAGCTACACAGATACGCAGTATTTT	CASSLGSYTDTQYF
few	NA	TRBJ2-3	TRBV7-9	TGTGCCAGCAGCTTATATTCGGGATACACAGATACGCAGTATTTT	CASSLYSGYTDTQYF
many	TRBD1	TRBJ2-1	TRBV3-1	TGTGCCAGCAGCCCACAGGGGCCCGGCTACAATGAGCAGTTCTTC	CASSPQGPGYNEQFF
NA	NA	TRBJ2-1	TRBV30	TGTGCCTGGAGTGTGGGGGGAGTATACAATGAGCAGTTCTTC	CAWSVGGVYNEQFF
NA	NA	TRBJ1-1	TRBV7-2	TGTGCCAGCAGCCAGATCAGGGGATTGGAAAAAGCTTTCTTT	CASSQIRGLEKAFF
NA	NA	TRBJ2-2	TRBV6-1	TGTGCCAGCAGAAAAACGGGTAGTGGGCATCGAACCGGGGAGCTGTTTTTT	CASRKTGSGHRTGELFF
many	NA	TRBJ1-4	TRBV28	TGTGCCAGCAGTTTAATCTTCTCTACCACTAATGAAAAACTGTTTTTT	CASSLIFSTTNEKLFF
few	TRBD2	TRBJ2-2	TRBV12-3/TRBV12-4	TGTGCCAGCAGTTTAGGGGGACTAGCGGTAAACGCGAACACCGGGGAGCTGTTTTTT	CASSLGGLAVNANTGELFF
few	TRBD2	TRBJ2-3	TRBV5-6	TGTGCCAGCAGCTCTGGACTAGATCTAGATACGCAGTATTTT	CASSSGLDLDTQYF
NA	TRBD1	TRBJ2-1	TRBV6-1	TGTGCCAGCAGCAATCCCGGGACAGGGCTGAATGAGCAGTTCTTC	CASSNPGTGLNEQFF
NA	TRBD2	TRBJ2-3	TRBV20-1	TGCAGTGCGAGACTAGCGGGAGCAGATACGCAGTATTTT	CSARLAGADTQYF
few	TRBD2	TRBJ2-5	TRBV12-3/TRBV12-4	TGTGCCAGCAGTTTCTCTAGCGGGAAGAACCAAGAGACCCAGTACTTC	CASSFSSGKNQETQYF
few	NA	TRBJ2-4	TRBV6-1	TGTGCCAGCAGTGAAGGGGAGGCAGGGAGAAACATTCAGTACTTC	CASSEGEAGRNIQYF
NA	NA	TRBJ1-1	TRBV6-2/TRBV6-3	TGTGCCAGCAGCACCTCAGGTGAAGCTTTCTTT	CASSTSGEAFF